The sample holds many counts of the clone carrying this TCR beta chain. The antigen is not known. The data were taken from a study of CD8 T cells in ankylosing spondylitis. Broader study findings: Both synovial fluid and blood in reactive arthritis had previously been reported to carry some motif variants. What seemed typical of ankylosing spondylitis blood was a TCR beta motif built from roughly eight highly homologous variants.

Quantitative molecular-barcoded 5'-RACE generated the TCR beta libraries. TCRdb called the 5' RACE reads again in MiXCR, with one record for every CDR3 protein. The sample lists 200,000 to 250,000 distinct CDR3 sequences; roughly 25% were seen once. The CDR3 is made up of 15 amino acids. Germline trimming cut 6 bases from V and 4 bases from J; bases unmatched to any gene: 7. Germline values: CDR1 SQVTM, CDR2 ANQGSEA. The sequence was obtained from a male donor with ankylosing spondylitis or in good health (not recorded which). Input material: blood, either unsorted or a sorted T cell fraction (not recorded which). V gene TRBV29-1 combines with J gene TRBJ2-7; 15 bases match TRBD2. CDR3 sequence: CSVRMGLAGGYEQYF. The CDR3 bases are TGCAGCGTGCGCATGGGACTAGCGGGAGGATACGAGCAGTACTTC.